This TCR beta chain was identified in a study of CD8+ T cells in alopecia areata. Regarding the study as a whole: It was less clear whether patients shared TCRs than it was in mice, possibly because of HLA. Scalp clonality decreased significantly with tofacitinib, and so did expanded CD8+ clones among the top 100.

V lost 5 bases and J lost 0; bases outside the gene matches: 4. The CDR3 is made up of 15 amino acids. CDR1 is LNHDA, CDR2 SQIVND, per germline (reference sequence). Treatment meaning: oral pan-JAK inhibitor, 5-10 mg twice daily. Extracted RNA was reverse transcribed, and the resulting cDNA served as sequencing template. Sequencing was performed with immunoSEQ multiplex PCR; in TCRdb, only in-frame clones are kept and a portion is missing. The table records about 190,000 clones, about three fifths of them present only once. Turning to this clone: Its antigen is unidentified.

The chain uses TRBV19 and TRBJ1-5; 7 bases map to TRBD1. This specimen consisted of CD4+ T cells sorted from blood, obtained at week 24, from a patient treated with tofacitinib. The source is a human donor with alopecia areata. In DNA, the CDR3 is TGTGCCAGTAGTGTACGGACAGGTAGCAATCAGCCCCAGCATTTT. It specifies CASSVRTGSNQPQHF.